The table lists the clone carrying this T cell receptor beta chain with a few counts. Per the germline V gene, CDR1 is LGHNA and CDR2 is YSLEER. Deletions cut 4 bases from V and 3 bases from J, with 19 bases between. The CDR3 sequence is 16 residues long. This specimen comes from a study of shared T cell receptors in the human thymus. The protocol was immunoSEQ multiplex PCR, while the TCRdb copy is restricted to in-frame clones and leaves out a portion. The table shows roughly 700,000 clones, with 85% to 90% occurring only once. The same sample was also used in a study of human thymus T cells. From that study: Having surgery to correct congenital heart defects, healthy Finnish infants acted as the donors. Resections removed during corrective heart surgery provided the thymus tissue used. Related reports documented highly overlapping thymic repertoires among unrelated individuals.

The clonotype was recovered from a boy in the first two years of life with a congenital heart defect. Sequences were obtained from thymocytes. The chain combines TRBV4-3 with TRBJ2-7, with a possible D match to TRBD2 (6 bases). CDR3 nucleotides: TGCGCCAGCAGCCCAAATCCTCTAGCGACGGACTACGAGCAGTACTTC. It codes for CASSPNPLATDYEQYF.